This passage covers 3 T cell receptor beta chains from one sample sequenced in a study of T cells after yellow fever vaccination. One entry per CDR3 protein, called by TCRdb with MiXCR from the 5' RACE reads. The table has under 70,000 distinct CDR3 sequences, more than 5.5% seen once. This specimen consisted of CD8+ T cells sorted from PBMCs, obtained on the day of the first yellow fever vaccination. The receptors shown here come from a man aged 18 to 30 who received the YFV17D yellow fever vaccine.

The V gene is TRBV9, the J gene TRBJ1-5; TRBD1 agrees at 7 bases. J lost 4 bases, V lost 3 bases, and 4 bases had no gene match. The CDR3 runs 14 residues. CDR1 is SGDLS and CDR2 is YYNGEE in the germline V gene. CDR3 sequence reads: CASSEQQGNQPQHF. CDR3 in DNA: TGTGCCAGCAGCGAACAACAGGGGAATCAGCCCCAGCATTTT.

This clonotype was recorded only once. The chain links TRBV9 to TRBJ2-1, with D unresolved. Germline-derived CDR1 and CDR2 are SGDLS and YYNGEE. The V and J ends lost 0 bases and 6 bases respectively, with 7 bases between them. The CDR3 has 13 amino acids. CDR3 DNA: TGTGCCAGCAGCGTAGGGCTCATCAATGAGCAGTTCTTC. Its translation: CASSVGLINEQFF.

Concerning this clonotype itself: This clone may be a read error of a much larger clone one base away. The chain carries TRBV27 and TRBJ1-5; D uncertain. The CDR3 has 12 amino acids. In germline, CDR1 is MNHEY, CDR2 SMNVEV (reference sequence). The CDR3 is CASGSSNRPQHF. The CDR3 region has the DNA TGTGCCAGCGGCTCAAGCAATCGGCCCCAGCATTTT.